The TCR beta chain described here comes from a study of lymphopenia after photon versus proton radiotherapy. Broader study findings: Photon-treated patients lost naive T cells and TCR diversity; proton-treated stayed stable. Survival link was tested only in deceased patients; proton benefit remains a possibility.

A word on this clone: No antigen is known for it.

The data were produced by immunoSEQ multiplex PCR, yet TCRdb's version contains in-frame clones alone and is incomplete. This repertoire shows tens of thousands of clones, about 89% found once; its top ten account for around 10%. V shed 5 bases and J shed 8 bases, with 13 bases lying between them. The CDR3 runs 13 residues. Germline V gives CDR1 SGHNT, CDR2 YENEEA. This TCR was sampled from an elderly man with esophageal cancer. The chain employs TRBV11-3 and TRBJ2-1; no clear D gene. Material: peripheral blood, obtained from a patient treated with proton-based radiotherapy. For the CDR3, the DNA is TGTGCCAGCAGCAAAGACATGGGTGATGAGCAGTTCTTC. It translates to CASSKDMGDEQFF.